The next 26 T cell receptor beta chains were all read from a single sample in a study of CD8 T cells in ankylosing spondylitis (dated by TCRdb to about 2017). Library generation was performed with 5' RACE. Sequencing used an Illumina HiSeq 2500. The public reads were quality trimmed at Q25 with fastp and then assembled into clones with MiXCR by TCRdb, keeping productive beta chains. A single entry per CDR3 protein holds the most common genes and DNA from its merged rows. Present in this sample are 240,000 or so distinct CDR3 sequences, around 11% of which were seen just once. Less than 8% of the sample comes from the top ten. The material sequenced was blood, either unsorted or a sorted T cell fraction (not recorded which). The receptors originated from a male donor with ankylosing spondylitis or in good health (not recorded which).

This clonotype was observed a handful of times. The rearrangement links TRBV3-1 to TRBJ2-7, with D unresolved. The CDR3 totals 13 residues. The ends were cut back, 3 bases at V and 3 bases at J, with 9 bases in the middle. Per germline, CDR1 LGHDT and CDR2 YNNKEL (reference sequence). The CDR3 DNA reads as TGTGCCAGCAGCCAGAACGCCCACTACGAGCAGTACTTC. Its translation is CASSQNAHYEQYF.

This clonotype has only a few counts. The chain uses TRBV12-5 and TRBJ1-1; possible D gene TRBD1, 6 bases. CDR3 length: 13 residues. In germline, CDR1 is LGHNT, CDR2 FRNRAP. V dropped 1 base and J dropped 3 bases, with 6 bases sitting between them. CDR3 residues: CASGLDRDTEAFF. CDR3 coding DNA: TGTGCTAGTGGTTTGGACAGGGACACTGAAGCTTTCTTT.

This clonotype came up a few times. The rearrangement uses TRBV12-3 or TRBV12-4 and TRBJ1-1; D gene uncertain. V was clipped by 3 bases and J by 7 bases, with 12 bases between them. This CDR3 comprises 13 residues. CDR3 sequence: CASSFGHALEAFF. In DNA, the CDR3 is TGTGCCAGCAGTTTTGGGCATGCCCTTGAAGCTTTCTTT.

This clonotype was counted at least ten times. V is TRBV20-1 and J is TRBJ2-7; 13 nucleotides match TRBD2. CDR1 and CDR2 from the germline V gene are DFQATT and SNEGSKA (reference sequence). Trimming removed 5 bases from V and 0 bases from J; junction bases left unmatched: 1. The CDR3 has 14 amino acids. For the CDR3, the DNA is TGCAGTGCTGGACTAGCGGGGGACTCCTACGAGCAGTACTTC. Its protein product is CSAGLAGDSYEQYF.

This clonotype was picked up many times. The chain recombines TRBV5-1 with TRBJ2-1; 7 nucleotides match TRBD2. Losses at the gene ends were 4 bases for V and 5 bases for J; bases not matched to a gene: 9. CDR1 SGHRS and CDR2 YFSETQ come from the germline V gene. The CDR3 has 15 residues. CDR3 region: CASSLPLGRDNEQFF. DNA for the CDR3: TGCGCCAGCAGCCTGCCCCTAGGGAGGGACAATGAGCAGTTCTTC.

The chain combines TRBV5-5 with TRBJ1-1, with D hard to call. From germline, CDR1 is SGHKS and CDR2 YYEKEE (reference sequence). V was shortened by 4 bases and J by 1 base, with 11 bases between the two germline ends. This CDR3 is built from 14 residues. CDR3 DNA: TGTGCCAGCAGCGCTGGACGGCCGAACACTGAAGCTTTCTTT. This sequence encodes CASSAGRPNTEAFF.

This clonotype showed up many times. The chain couples TRBV11-2 to TRBJ2-2; no clear D gene. In germline, CDR1 is SGHAT, CDR2 FQNNGV. V shed 6 bases and J shed 7 bases, with 12 bases lying between them. The CDR3 sequence is 13 residues long. CDR3 amino acids: CASRTKAVGELFF. In DNA form, the CDR3 reads TGTGCCAGCAGAACGAAGGCGGTCGGGGAGCTGTTTTTT.

In its sample, this clonotype was seen many times. V gene TRBV12-3 or TRBV12-4 combines with J gene TRBJ1-5; D unclear. The ends were cut back, 1 base at V and 6 bases at J, with 10 bases in the middle. The CDR3 has 14 amino acids. This CDR3 is CASSLVTTGQPQHF. In nucleotides, the CDR3 is TGTGCCAGCAGTTTAGTAACAACGGGTCAGCCCCAGCATTTT.

This clonotype was counted between two and nine times. The rearrangement links TRBV2 to TRBJ2-4, with 7 bases aligning to TRBD1. This CDR3 is built from 13 residues. The trim removed 6 bases at V and 9 bases at J, leaving 8 bases unmatched. From germline, CDR1 is SNHLY and CDR2 FYNNEI. The DNA of the CDR3 is TGTGCCAGCAGCCTTGACAGGGTGGCCATTCAGTACTTC. Its translation: CASSLDRVAIQYF.

This clonotype has a handful of counts. V is TRBV7-9 and J is TRBJ1-1; unclear D gene. The ends were cut back, 5 bases at V and 4 bases at J, with 11 bases in the middle. Germline CDR1 is SEHNR and CDR2 is FQNEAQ (reference sequence). This CDR3 has 13 residues. In DNA form, the CDR3 reads TGTGCCAGCAGCCGATTTGGTAGCACTGAAGCTTTCTTT. Encoded protein: CASSRFGSTEAFF.

This clonotype was detected many times. The CDR3 DNA sequence: TGTGCCAGCGAAGGTAGGACAGAAGAGACCCAGTACTTC. This translates into CASEGRTEETQYF. The V and J genes are TRBV3-1 and TRBJ2-5; weak D call: TRBD1 (6 bases). The V gene lost 8 bases and the J gene lost 3 bases, with 13 bases spanning the gap. The germline CDR1 and CDR2 sequences are LGHDT and YNNKEL (reference sequence). CDR3 length: 13 residues.

The sample holds many counts of this clonotype. The chain uses TRBV7-8 and TRBJ2-3, with a weak D call TRBD1 (6 bases). CDR1 is SGHVS, CDR2 FQNEAQ, per germline. The CDR3 covers 15 residues. V was shortened by 5 bases and J by 1 base, with 13 bases between the two germline ends. The CDR3 is CASSPTGPRTDTQYF. DNA for the CDR3: TGTGCCAGCAGCCCAACAGGGCCCCGCACAGATACGCAGTATTTT.

This clonotype has ten or more counts. The J gene is TRBJ1-5, the V gene TRBV20-1, with 10 positions matching TRBD1. CDR1 is DFQATT, CDR2 SNEGSKA, per germline (reference sequence). The CDR3 is 13 residues long. Trimming cost V 5 bases and J 6 bases; bases outside gene matches: 4. In nucleotides, the CDR3 is TGCAGTGCTGGACAGGGGGGACGTCAGCCCCAGCATTTT. Protein: CSAGQGGRQPQHF.

This clonotype occurred many times. The V gene is TRBV7-8, the J gene TRBJ1-2, with a possible D match to TRBD1 (5 bases). Germline loops: CDR1 SGHVS, CDR2 FQNEAQ. V was cut by 1 base and J by 5 bases, with 14 bases left in between. CDR3 length equals 15 residues. The CDR3 DNA reads as TGTGCCAGCAGCTTAGTCGGGGCAGGAGTATATGGCTACACCTTC. Amino acid sequence: CASSLVGAGVYGYTF.

In its sample, this clonotype was seen many times. The genes are TRBV12-3 or TRBV12-4 and TRBJ2-2, with D perhaps matching TRBD2 (5 bases). V lost 4 bases, J lost 6 bases, and 6 bases lay in between. The CDR3 runs 12 residues. CDR3 coding DNA: TGTGCCAGCAGTTCCGGGGCCGGGGAGCTGTTTTTT. It translates to CASSSGAGELFF.

The chain's CDR3 is CATSREGRTQYF. For the CDR3, the DNA is TGTGCCACCAGCAGAGAAGGTCGAACGCAGTATTTT. The chain is built from TRBV15 and TRBJ2-3; unclear D gene. Germline-derived CDR1 and CDR2 are LNHNV and YYDKDF (reference sequence). Between the trimmed V and J ends, which lost 0 bases and 9 bases, there was a span of 7 bases. This CDR3 is 12 amino acids long.

This clonotype has just a few counts. The rearrangement joins TRBV6-2 or TRBV6-3 to TRBJ2-7, with D possibly TRBD1 on 6 matching bases. Germline V gene lookup returns CDR1 MNHEY and CDR2 SVGEGT. V dropped 5 bases and J dropped 1 base, with 15 bases sitting between them. The CDR3 contains 15 residues. DNA of the CDR3: TGTGCCAGCAGTGGGAGACAGGATCTTTCCTACGAGCAGTACTTC. Residues: CASSGRQDLSYEQYF.

This clonotype appeared a few times. The chain links TRBV11-2 to TRBJ2-3, with a tentative D call TRBD1 (6 bases). The CDR3 runs to 17 residues. Germline assignment: CDR1 SGHAT and CDR2 FQNNGV. V was trimmed by 5 bases and J by 2 bases, leaving 20 bases between them. This chain's CDR3 is CASSPPLRDINTDTQYF. The CDR3 DNA sequence: TGTGCCAGCAGCCCACCCTTGAGGGACATTAACACAGATACGCAGTATTTT.

The sample holds a few counts of this clonotype. This CDR3 reads CAISPRVYYGYTF. CDR3 nucleotide sequence: TGTGCCATCAGCCCTCGGGTCTACTATGGCTACACCTTC. The chain has TRBV10-3 and TRBJ1-2; D uncertain. V was trimmed by 6 bases and J by 3 bases, leaving 11 bases between them. CDR1 and CDR2 (germline): ENHRY, SYGVKD. This CDR3 has 13 residues.

This clonotype appeared a few times. This chain joins TRBV28 and TRBJ2-3; TRBD2 aligns across 8 bases. V gave up 6 bases and J gave up 3 bases; unmatched junction bases: 5. This CDR3 is 14 amino acids long. In germline, CDR1 is MDHEN, CDR2 SYDVKM. The CDR3 spells CASRLGLATDTQYF. For the CDR3, the DNA is TGTGCCAGCAGACTTGGACTAGCAACAGATACGCAGTATTTT.

This clonotype was found many times. The chain recombines TRBV20-1 with TRBJ1-4, with a weak D call TRBD1 (5 bases). Germline loops: CDR1 DFQATT, CDR2 SNEGSKA (reference sequence). This CDR3 spans 17 amino acids. The ends were cut back, 6 bases at V and 0 bases at J, with 20 bases in the middle. The CDR3 coding sequence is TGCAGTGCCAACGGTGAGGGACGAATTGCAACTAATGAAAAACTGTTTTTT. It is translated as CSANGEGRIATNEKLFF.

This clonotype was observed at least ten times. V usage is TRBV5-8 and J usage is TRBJ2-7; perhaps TRBD2 as D (5 bases). The V end lost 0 bases, the J end lost 9 bases, and 13 bases lay between the germline ends. The CDR3 has 13 residues. Germline V gene lookup returns CDR1 SGHTS and CDR2 YDEGEE. CDR3: CASSLDSGSRQYF. In nucleotides, the CDR3 is TGTGCCAGCAGCTTGGACAGCGGTTCTAGGCAGTACTTC.

A note on this clonotype: This could be a read error, since a much larger clone is one nucleotide away. The CDR3: CASSLLAGDSLSLDTQYF. As DNA, the CDR3 is TGTGCCAGCAGTCTCCTAGCGGGAGACAGTCTAAGTTTGGATACGCAGTATTTT. The chain links TRBV28 to TRBJ2-3; TRBD2 agrees at 10 bases. With V trimmed by 5 bases and J by 6 bases, 17 bases remained unmatched. Germline lookup yields CDR1 MDHEN and CDR2 SYDVKM. This CDR3 has 18 amino acids.

This clonotype has a count of ten or more. The V call is TRBV9, the J call TRBJ2-1, with TRBD2 as a possible D gene (6 bases). V lost 5 bases to trimming and J lost 1 base, with 16 bases between them. The germline V gene encodes CDR1 SGDLS and CDR2 YYNGEE. This CDR3 spans 16 amino acids. The CDR3 DNA is TGTGCCAGCAGTCCTCGGGCCGGGAGTTCCTACAATGAGCAGTTCTTC. It codes for CASSPRAGSSYNEQFF.

This clonotype showed up many times. The chain links TRBV24-1 to TRBJ2-3, with 13 bases identical to TRBD2. The CDR3 is made up of 13 amino acids. The V and J ends lost 9 bases and 8 bases, in that order; junction bases with no gene match: 4. From germline, CDR1 is KGHDR and CDR2 SFDVKD. For the CDR3, the DNA is TGTGCCACCGGACTAGCGGGAGTGAGTACGCAGTATTTT. Translated, it gives CATGLAGVSTQYF.

To note about this clonotype: A much larger clonotype is one base distant, so this may be a read error. The J gene is TRBJ1-1, the V gene TRBV5-1; D unclear. This CDR3 region has 16 residues. Germline-derived CDR1 and CDR2 are SGHRS and YFSETQ. Trimming shortened V by 2 bases and J by 1 base, and 15 bases separated the two germline ends. This CDR3 reads CASSFYAGETNTEAFF. The CDR3 nucleotides read TGCGCCAGCAGCTTCTATGCTGGGGAGACGAACACTGAAGCTTTCTTT. The whole variable domain, remainder taken from reference TRBV5-1 and TRBJ1-1, is KAGVTQTPRYLIKTRGQQVTLSCSPISGHRSVSWYQQTPGQGLQFLFEYFSETQRNKGNFPGRFSGRQFSNSRSEMNVSTLELGDSALYLCASSFYAGETNTEAFFGQGTRLTVV.